The 10 T cell receptor beta chains below were found in one sample sequenced in a study of cytomegalovirus exposure and HLA in healthy donors. The study ran its PCR with 60 Vbeta and 13 Jbeta primers. The repertoire was sequenced with immunoSEQ multiplex PCR; TCRdb's copy has only in-frame clones and lacks some. The sample holds 150,000 to 200,000 clones, around 79% seen once. Sequencing was performed on PBMCs. The receptor set was obtained from a woman aged 50 to 65 in good health and CMV-seropositive.

This clone was seen only once. The chain's CDR3 is CASSRKLAAGLNEQFF. CDR3 nucleotide sequence: TGTGCCAGCAGCCGAAAACTAGCGGCAGGACTCAATGAGCAGTTCTTC. The chain combines TRBV11-3 with TRBJ2-1, with 8 positions matching TRBD2. Unmatched junction bases numbered 12, after V lost 5 bases and J lost 6 bases. Germline CDR1 reads SGHNT; CDR2 reads YENEEA. The CDR3 length is 16 residues.

V is TRBV7-2 and J is TRBJ1-1; no definite D call. The length of the CDR3 is 13 residues. Trimming pared 0 bases from V and 6 bases from J, leaving 8 bases between. Germline V CDR1 and CDR2: SGHTA, FQGNSA. The CDR3 DNA reads as TGTGCCAGCAGCTTAGCGCTCGGTTCTGAAGCTTTCTTT. Translating it yields CASSLALGSEAFF.

The gene calls are TRBV9 and TRBJ2-5, with 13 positions matching TRBD2. J lost 2 bases, V lost 4 bases, and 11 bases had no gene match. The germline gives CDR1 SGDLS, CDR2 YYNGEE. The CDR3 covers 18 residues. Written as DNA, the CDR3 is TGTGCCAGCAGCTCTCGGACTAGCGGGAGTAGGGGGCAAGAGACCCAGTACTTC. Protein product: CASSSRTSGSRGQETQYF.

The CDR3 sequence: CASSEGVGSPGWNTEAFF. The CDR3 DNA sequence: TGTGCCAGCAGCGAAGGGGTGGGCAGCCCCGGATGGAACACTGAAGCTTTCTTT. The rearrangement joins TRBV9 to TRBJ1-1, with D tentatively TRBD1 (5 bases). Germline V CDR1 and CDR2: SGDLS, YYNGEE. V gave up 3 bases and J gave up 1 base, with 22 bases separating them. This CDR3 is 18 amino acids long.

This clone showed up just once. The chain joins TRBV29-1 to TRBJ2-1; TRBD1 matches 10 bases. Trimming took 6 bases from V and 8 from J; bases not matched to a gene: 4. CDR3 length: 12 amino acids. Germline lookup yields CDR1 SQVTM and CDR2 ANQGSEA. CDR3 protein: CSVRTGGHEQFF. CDR3 DNA sequence: TGCAGCGTGCGGACAGGGGGTCATGAGCAGTTCTTC.

V and J are TRBV6-1 and TRBJ1-1; unclear D gene. Germline V lookup: CDR1 MNHNS, CDR2 SASEGT. This CDR3 is 13 amino acids long. Trimming cost V 2 bases and J 4 bases, with 8 bases left between them. This CDR3 is CASSERGFTEAFF. The DNA for the CDR3 is TGTGCCAGCAGTGAACGGGGATTCACTGAAGCTTTCTTT.

Details on this clone: The sample has other DNA sequences that encode this CDR3 too. The chain recombines TRBV9 with TRBJ1-1, with 7 bases that match TRBD1. CDR3 length: 13 amino acids. V gave up 4 bases and J gave up 7 bases; unmatched junction bases: 7. Germline assignment: CDR1 SGDLS and CDR2 YYNGEE. The CDR3 region is CASSRTGLDEAFF. The CDR3 DNA sequence: TGTGCCAGCAGCCGGACAGGACTCGATGAAGCTTTCTTT.

This clone was observed a handful of times. This chain links TRBV2 with TRBJ1-5, with D unclear. Germline assignment: CDR1 SNHLY and CDR2 FYNNEI. The V end lost 1 base, the J end lost 4 bases, and 8 bases lay between the germline ends. The CDR3 has 14 residues. For the CDR3, the DNA is TGTGCCAGCAGTGAAGTCGGTTCGAATCAGCCCCAGCATTTT. It encodes CASSEVGSNQPQHF.

This clone was counted only a few times. The rearrangement uses TRBV14 and TRBJ2-2, with a possible D match to TRBD1 (5 bases). Germline V gives CDR1 SGHDN, CDR2 FVKESK. This CDR3 comprises 16 residues. Deletions cut 1 base from V and 4 bases from J, with 13 bases between. CDR3 region: CASSQVEWQGTGELFF. CDR3 coding DNA: TGTGCCAGCAGCCAAGTGGAGTGGCAGGGCACCGGGGAGCTGTTTTTT.

The J gene is TRBJ2-3, the V gene TRBV5-4, with a weak D call TRBD2 (5 bases). V gave up 0 bases and J gave up 0 bases, with 11 bases separating them. CDR3 length: 16 amino acids. CDR1 SGHNT and CDR2 YYREEE come from the germline V gene (reference sequence). As DNA, the CDR3 is TGTGCCAGCAGCTTGGAGAGGGCCACTAGCACAGATACGCAGTATTTT. Protein sequence: CASSLERATSTDTQYF.